This TCR beta chain was recorded in a study of T-cell reconstitution after alpha-beta-depleted transplantation in children. Regarding the study as a whole: Expanded clones from the graft, numbering several hundred, reportedly supplied alpha-beta T cells about two months after transplant.

Construction of the TCRbeta library involved unique molecular identifiers. Using its own MiXCR run on the PCR reads, TCRdb lists one record per CDR3 protein. Of about 260,000 distinct CDR3 sequences in the sample, roughly 7.7% were seen once. This clonotype was seen repeatedly, ten times or more. Antigen specificity is unknown. Germline V lookup: CDR1 ENHRY, CDR2 SYGVKD. The CDR3 is 14 amino acids. V lost 0 bases and J 8 bases, leaving 13 bases between the germline ends. This specimen consisted of PBMCs, mostly from graft donor cells, obtained 180 days after TCRalphabeta/CD19-depleted stem cell transplant. The V call is TRBV10-3, the J call TRBJ1-2; no clear D. The clonotype comes from a male patient younger than 18 who had a stem cell transplant for acute lymphoblastic leukemia, so the T cells may come from the graft donor. The DNA of the CDR3 is TGTGCCATCAGTGAGTCCCCATCCCGGCGGGGCTACACCTTC. Translated: CAISESPSRRGYTF.